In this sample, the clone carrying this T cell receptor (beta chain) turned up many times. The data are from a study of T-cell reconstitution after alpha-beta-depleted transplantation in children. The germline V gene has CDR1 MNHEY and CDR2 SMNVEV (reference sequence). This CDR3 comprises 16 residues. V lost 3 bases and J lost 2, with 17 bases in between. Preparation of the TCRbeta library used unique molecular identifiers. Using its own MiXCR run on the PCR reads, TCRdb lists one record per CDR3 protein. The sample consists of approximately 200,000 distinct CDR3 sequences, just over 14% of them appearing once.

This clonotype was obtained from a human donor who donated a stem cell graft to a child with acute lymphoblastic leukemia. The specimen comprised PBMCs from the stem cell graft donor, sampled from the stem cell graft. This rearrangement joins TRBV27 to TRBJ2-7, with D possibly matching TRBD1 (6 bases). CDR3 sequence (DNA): TGTGCCAGCAGTTTTTTTTCAGGGGTCCGGACCTACGAGCAGTACTTC. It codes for CASSFFSGVRTYEQYF.